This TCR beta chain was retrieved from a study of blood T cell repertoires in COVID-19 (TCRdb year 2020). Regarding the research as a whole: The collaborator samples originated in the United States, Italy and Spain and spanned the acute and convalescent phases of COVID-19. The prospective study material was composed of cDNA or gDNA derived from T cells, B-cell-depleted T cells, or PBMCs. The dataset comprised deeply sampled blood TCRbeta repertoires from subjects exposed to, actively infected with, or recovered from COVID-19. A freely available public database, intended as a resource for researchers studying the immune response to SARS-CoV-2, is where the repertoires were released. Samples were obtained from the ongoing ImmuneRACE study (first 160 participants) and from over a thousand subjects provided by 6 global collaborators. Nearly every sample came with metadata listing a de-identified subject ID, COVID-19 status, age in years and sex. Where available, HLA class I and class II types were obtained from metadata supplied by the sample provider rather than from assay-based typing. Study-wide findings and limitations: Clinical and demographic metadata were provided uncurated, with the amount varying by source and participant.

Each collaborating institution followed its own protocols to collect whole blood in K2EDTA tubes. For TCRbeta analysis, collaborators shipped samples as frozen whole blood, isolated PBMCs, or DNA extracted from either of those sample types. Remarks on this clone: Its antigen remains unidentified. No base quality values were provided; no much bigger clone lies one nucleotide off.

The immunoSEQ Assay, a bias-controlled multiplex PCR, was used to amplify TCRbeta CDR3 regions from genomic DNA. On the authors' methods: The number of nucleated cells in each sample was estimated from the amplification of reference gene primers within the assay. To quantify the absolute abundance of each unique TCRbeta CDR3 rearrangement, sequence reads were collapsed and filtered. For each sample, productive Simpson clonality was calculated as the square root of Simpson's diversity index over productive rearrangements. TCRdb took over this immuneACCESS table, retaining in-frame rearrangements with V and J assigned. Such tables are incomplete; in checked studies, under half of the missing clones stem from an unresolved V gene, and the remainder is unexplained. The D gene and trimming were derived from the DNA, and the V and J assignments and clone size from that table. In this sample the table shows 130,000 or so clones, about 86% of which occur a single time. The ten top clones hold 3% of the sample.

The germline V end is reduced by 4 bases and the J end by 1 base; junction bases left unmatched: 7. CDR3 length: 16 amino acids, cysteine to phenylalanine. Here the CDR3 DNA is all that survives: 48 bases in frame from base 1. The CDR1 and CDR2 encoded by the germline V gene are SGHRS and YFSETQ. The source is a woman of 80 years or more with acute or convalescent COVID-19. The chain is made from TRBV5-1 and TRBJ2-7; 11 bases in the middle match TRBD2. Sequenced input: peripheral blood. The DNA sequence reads TGCGCCAGCAGCCCCCTGACTAGCGGGGTGTCCTACGAGCAGTACTTC. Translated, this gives CASSPLTSGVSYEQYF.